This entry lists 10 T cell receptor beta chains sequenced from one sample in a study of multiple sclerosis patients with progressive multifocal leukoencephalopathy. The repertoire was sequenced with immunoSEQ multiplex PCR; TCRdb's copy has only in-frame clones and lacks some. The table records approximately 29,000 clones, approximately 85% of them present only once. Time point noted: time of PML onset. Sequenced material: PBMCs, taken from a patient treated with natalizumab. These receptors were obtained from a woman aged 25 to 39 with progressive multifocal leukoencephalopathy.

The CDR3 nucleotides read TGTGCCAGCAGTTTGAGTGGTGCAGGGGGCTACGAGCAGTACTTC. Residues: CASSLSGAGGYEQYF. The rearrangement uses TRBV2 and TRBJ2-7, with 7 bases fitting TRBD1. V was pared by 5 bases and J by 3 bases, with 10 bases of the junction left unmatched. Germline CDR1 and CDR2: SNHLY and FYNNEI. CDR3 length: 15 amino acids.

The chain couples TRBV9 to TRBJ2-7; 12 bases match TRBD2. This CDR3 region has 15 residues. Trimming took 0 bases from V and 6 from J; bases not matched to a gene: 4. The germline V gene encodes CDR1 SGDLS and CDR2 YYNGEE. The CDR3: CASSVAASGRGEQYF. In nucleotides, the CDR3 is TGTGCCAGCAGCGTAGCGGCTAGCGGGAGGGGCGAGCAGTACTTC.

V gene TRBV7-2 combines with J gene TRBJ1-5; 11 positions match TRBD1. CDR1 is SGHTA, CDR2 FQGNSA, per germline. The V segment lost 1 base and the J segment 6 bases; nucleotides outside the gene matches: 5. The CDR3 spans 16 residues. Written as DNA, the CDR3 is TGTGCCAGCAGCTTAGGGGGGACAGGGGGAGTTCAGCCCCAGCATTTT. Translating gives CASSLGGTGGVQPQHF.

The gene calls are TRBV5-1 and TRBJ2-3; D remains ambiguous. This CDR3 contains 13 residues. Trimming pared 1 base from V and 0 bases from J, leaving 3 bases between. Germline lookup yields CDR1 SGHRS and CDR2 YFSETQ. The CDR3, as DNA: TGCGCCAGCAGCTTGAGAAGCACAGATACGCAGTATTTT. This sequence encodes CASSLRSTDTQYF.

J is TRBJ2-1 and V is TRBV5-6; TRBD1 agrees at 11 bases. Trimming cost V 4 bases and J 5 bases; bases outside gene matches: 8. Germline CDR1 and CDR2: SGHDT and YYEEEE. There are 16 residues in the CDR3. CDR3 loop: CASSQLDRGLDNEQFF. CDR3 coding DNA: TGTGCCAGCAGCCAATTGGACAGGGGGCTGGACAATGAGCAGTTCTTC.

V gene TRBV5-4 combines with J gene TRBJ2-3, with D hard to call. Trimming took 9 bases from V and 5 from J, leaving 19 bases between them. Germline CDR1 SGHNT, CDR2 YYREEE (reference sequence). CDR3 length: 14 amino acids. CDR3 protein: CAITTGGRRDTQYF. In DNA form, the CDR3 reads TGTGCCATAACGACCGGTGGGCGTAGAGATACGCAGTATTTT.

The V and J genes are TRBV5-1 and TRBJ1-1; D gene unclear. Germline V lookup: CDR1 SGHRS, CDR2 YFSETQ. V lost 0 bases and J 7 bases, leaving 10 bases between the germline ends. The CDR3 has 13 residues. The DNA for the CDR3 is TGCGCCAGCAGCTTGGCCGGTGGCAATGAAGCTTTCTTT. Amino acid sequence: CASSLAGGNEAFF.

This clone showed up just once. This chain links TRBV9 with TRBJ1-1; perhaps TRBD1 as D (5 bases). The germline V gene has CDR1 SGDLS and CDR2 YYNGEE. This CDR3 region has 16 residues. V shed 3 bases and J shed 1 base, with 16 bases lying between them. The CDR3 DNA reads as TGTGCCAGCAGCGGAGAACAGGCTCCCCGGAACACTGAAGCTTTCTTT. Amino acid sequence: CASSGEQAPRNTEAFF.

CDR3 protein: CASSLVKSGGKETQYF. DNA of the CDR3: TGTGCCAGCAGTTTAGTGAAGAGCGGAGGGAAAGAGACCCAGTACTTC. The chain joins TRBV28 to TRBJ2-5, with D maybe TRBD2 (6 bases). Looked up from germline, CDR1 is MDHEN and CDR2 is SYDVKM. This CDR3 spans 16 amino acids. The V and J ends lost 2 bases and 3 bases respectively, with 16 bases between them.

The chain links TRBV25-1 to TRBJ1-1; tentatively, D is TRBD1 (5 bases). The CDR3 has 11 residues. Germline V gene lookup returns CDR1 MGHDK and CDR2 SYGVNS. V dropped 4 bases and J dropped 7 bases, with 7 bases sitting between them. The chain's CDR3 is CASSGGGEAFF. CDR3 coding DNA: TGTGCCAGCAGTGGGGGGGGTGAAGCTTTCTTT.